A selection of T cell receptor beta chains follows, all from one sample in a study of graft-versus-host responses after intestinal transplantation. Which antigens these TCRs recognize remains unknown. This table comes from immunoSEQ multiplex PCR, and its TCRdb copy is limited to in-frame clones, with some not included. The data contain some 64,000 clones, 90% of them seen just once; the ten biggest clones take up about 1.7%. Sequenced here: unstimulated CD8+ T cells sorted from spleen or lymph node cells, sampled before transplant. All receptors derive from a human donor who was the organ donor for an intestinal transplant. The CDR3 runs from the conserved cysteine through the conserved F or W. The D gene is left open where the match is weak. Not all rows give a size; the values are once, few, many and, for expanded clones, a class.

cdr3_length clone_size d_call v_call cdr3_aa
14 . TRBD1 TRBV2 CASRGTGINQPQHF
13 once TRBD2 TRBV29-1 CSGGGLATNEQFF
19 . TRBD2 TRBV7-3 CARELSSGRAGSGTDTQYF
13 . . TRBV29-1 CSVDGGEDTEAFF
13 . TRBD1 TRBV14 CASSQGGGQGAFF
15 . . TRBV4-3 CASSQEYGENDGYTF
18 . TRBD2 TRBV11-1 CASSSGADSGGNYNEQFF
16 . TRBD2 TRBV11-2 CASSLREGGPYNEQFF
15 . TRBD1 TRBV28 CASSTPGTGEEKLFF
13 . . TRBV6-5 CASSYALVNEQFF
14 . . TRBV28 CASSFAGYNQPQHF
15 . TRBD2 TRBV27 CASSLAEDAYNEQFF
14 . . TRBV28 CASSFFPGIYEQYF
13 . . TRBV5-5 CASSFQGYYEQYF
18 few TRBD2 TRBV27 CASSSIRGLAPHTDTQYF
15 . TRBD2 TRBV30 CAWNPPSGSYNEQFF
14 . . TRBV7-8 CASSPGGVKEKLFF
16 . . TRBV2 CASSDYSEARSYEQYF
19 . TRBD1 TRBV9 CASSVPSGQDHRPSGELFF
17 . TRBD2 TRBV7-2 CASSEGLAGVSYNEQFF
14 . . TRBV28 CASSPSEGSYEQYF
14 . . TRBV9 CASSSPGTYNEQFF
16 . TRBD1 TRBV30 CAWSVQGVHSNQPQHF
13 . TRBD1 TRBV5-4 CASSPNRGDEQYF
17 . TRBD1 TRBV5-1 CASSFGQVRGVNTEAFF
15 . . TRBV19 CASSPTGSNTGELFF
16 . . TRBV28 CASSPHLQAAKNIQYF
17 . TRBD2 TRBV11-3 CASSLDPVSGRMYEQYF
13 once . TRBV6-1 CASIQYINQPQHF
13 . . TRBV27 CASKRTFYNEQFF
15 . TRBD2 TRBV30 CAWSVQREGLYEQYF
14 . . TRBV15 CATNTNRDEETQYF
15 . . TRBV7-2 CASSLVGGDYYEQYF
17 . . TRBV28 CASSPLRKRVVYHEQFF
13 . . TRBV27 CASGHRVSYEQYF
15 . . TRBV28 CASSSLQVLQEKLFF
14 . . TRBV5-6 CASSSGVPGNTIYF
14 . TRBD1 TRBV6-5 CASSLTGGNEKLFF
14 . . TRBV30 CAWSSIVEFDEQFF
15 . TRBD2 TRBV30 CAWSAVAGAADTQYF
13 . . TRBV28 CASTDPGDTEAFF
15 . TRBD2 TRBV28 CASTGPRGGVDTQYF
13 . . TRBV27 CASRAGHLNEQFF
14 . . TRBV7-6 CASSLLPTTDTQYF
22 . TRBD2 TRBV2 CADYPRVWGLAGFPGGTDTQYF
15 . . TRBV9 CASSATGQMNTEAFF
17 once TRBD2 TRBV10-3 CAISERVGSGSKYEQYF